This T cell receptor beta chain emerged from a study of T cells in Graves' hyperthyroidism and ophthalmopathy. Looking at the study overall: Peripheral blood specimens were obtained at initial diagnosis, prior to any treatment.

Patients having uncontrolled infection, another autoimmune disease, pregnancy or lactation were not included. Amplification of TCR beta CDR3 regions used RNA as the template. During a first-round RT-PCR of the TCR CDR3, the HTBI primer set was used. From the multiplex PCR reads, TCRdb called clonotypes with MiXCR, one entry per CDR3 protein. This sample has some 620,000 distinct CDR3 sequences; around 16% occur once, and the top ten carry 3.8%. V dropped 4 bases and J dropped 4 bases, with 15 bases sitting between them. There are 15 residues in the CDR3. Germline V lookup: CDR1 SGHRS, CDR2 YFSETQ. At least ten counts were recorded for this clonotype.

The chain employs TRBV5-1 and TRBJ2-1, with D perhaps TRBD2 (6 bases). This clonotype was sampled from a woman aged 25 to 39 with Graves' hyperthyroidism. The material sequenced was blood. The CDR3 region has the DNA TGCGCCAGCAGCCTGGACGGGGACTTATACAATGAGCAGTTCTTC. Translating gives CASSLDGDLYNEQFF.